This T cell receptor (beta chain) was identified during a study of immune characterization of retroperitoneal liposarcoma. The CDR3 is 14 amino acids. CDR1 is KGHDR, CDR2 SFDVKD, per germline. This clonotype appeared a few times. TCRdb used MiXCR to reprocess the PCR reads, holding one entry per CDR3 protein. Among 10,000 or so distinct CDR3 sequences listed, around 28% were seen once. The clonotype was recovered from a male donor with retroperitoneal liposarcoma. The gene calls are TRBV24-1 and TRBJ2-5; D is uncertain. The DNA matches TRBJ2-1 better at its end, which makes the J call doubtful. The sequenced sample consisted of tumor tissue. As DNA, the CDR3 is TGTGCCACCAGTGATTCTTTCACGGACAATGAGCAGTTCTTC. Translated: CATSDSFTDNEQFF.